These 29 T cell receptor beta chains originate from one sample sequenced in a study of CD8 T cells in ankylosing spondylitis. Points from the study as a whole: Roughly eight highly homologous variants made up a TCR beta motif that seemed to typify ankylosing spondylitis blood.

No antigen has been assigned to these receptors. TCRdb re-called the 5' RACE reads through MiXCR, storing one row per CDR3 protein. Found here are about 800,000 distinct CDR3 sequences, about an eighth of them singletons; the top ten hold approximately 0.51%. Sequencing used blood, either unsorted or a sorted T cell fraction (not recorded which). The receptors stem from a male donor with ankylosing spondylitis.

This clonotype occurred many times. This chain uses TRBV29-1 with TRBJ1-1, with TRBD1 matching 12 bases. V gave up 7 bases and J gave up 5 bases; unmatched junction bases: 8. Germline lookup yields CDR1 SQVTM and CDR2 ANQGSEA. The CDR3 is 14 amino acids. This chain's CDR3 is CSGVRDRGQTEAFF. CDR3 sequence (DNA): TGCAGCGGAGTCCGGGACAGGGGGCAGACTGAAGCTTTCTTT.

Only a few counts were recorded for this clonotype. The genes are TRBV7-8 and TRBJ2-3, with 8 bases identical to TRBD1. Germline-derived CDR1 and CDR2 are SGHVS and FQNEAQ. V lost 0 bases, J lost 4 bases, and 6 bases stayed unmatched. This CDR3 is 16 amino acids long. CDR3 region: CASSLARTGPSDTQYF. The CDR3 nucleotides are TGTGCCAGCAGCTTAGCGAGGACAGGGCCATCAGATACGCAGTATTTT.

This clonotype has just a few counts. This chain's CDR3 is CSVDSWGLEQFF. DNA for the CDR3: TGCAGTGTGGATTCGTGGGGACTGGAGCAGTTCTTC. The chain links TRBV20-1 to TRBJ2-1, with D possibly TRBD2 on 6 matching bases. Germline CDR1 and CDR2: DFQATT and SNEGSKA (reference sequence). The length of the CDR3 is 12 residues. V lost 7 bases and J lost 10, with 17 bases in between.

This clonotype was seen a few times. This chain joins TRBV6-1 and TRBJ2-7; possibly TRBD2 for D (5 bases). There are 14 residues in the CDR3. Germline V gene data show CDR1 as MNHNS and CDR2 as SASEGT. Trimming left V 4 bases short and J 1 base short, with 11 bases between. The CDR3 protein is CASSARRESYEQYF. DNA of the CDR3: TGTGCCAGCAGTGCACGAAGGGAGTCCTACGAGCAGTACTTC.

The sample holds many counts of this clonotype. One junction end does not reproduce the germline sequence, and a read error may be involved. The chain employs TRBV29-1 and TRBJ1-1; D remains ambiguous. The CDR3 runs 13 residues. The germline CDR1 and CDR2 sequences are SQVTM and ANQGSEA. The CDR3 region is CSVEGPMNTEAFF. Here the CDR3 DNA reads TGCAGCGTAGAAGGACCTATGAACACTGAAGCTTTCTTT.

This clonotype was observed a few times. The CDR3 sequence: CASSHAGGIAKNIQYF. CDR3 DNA: TGCGCCAGCAGCCACGCCGGGGGGATAGCCAAAAACATTCAGTACTTC. The chain links TRBV5-1 to TRBJ2-4; TRBD2 agrees at 7 bases. Trimming cost V 4 bases and J 0 bases; bases outside gene matches: 7. Looked up from germline, CDR1 is SGHRS and CDR2 is YFSETQ. The CDR3 contains 16 residues.

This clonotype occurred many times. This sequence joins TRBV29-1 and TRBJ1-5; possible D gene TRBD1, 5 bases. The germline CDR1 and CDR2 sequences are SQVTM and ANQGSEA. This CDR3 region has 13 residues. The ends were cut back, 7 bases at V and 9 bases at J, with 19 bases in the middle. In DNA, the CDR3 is TGCAGCGGTAGTGAGGGGCCCGCTTGGCCCCAGCATTTT. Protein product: CSGSEGPAWPQHF.

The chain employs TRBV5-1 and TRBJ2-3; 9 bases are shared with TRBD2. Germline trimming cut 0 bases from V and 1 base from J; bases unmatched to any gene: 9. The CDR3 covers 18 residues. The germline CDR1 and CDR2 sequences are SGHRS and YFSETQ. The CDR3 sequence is CASSLGLAGREGTDTQYF. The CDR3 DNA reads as TGCGCCAGCAGCTTGGGGCTAGCGGGGCGTGAAGGCACAGATACGCAGTATTTT.

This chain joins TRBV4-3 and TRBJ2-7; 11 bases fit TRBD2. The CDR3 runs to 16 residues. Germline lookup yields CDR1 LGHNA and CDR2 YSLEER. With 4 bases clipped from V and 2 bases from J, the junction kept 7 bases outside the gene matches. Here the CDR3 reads CASSRTLAGGTYEQYF. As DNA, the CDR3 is TGCGCCAGCAGCCGGACCCTAGCGGGGGGTACCTACGAGCAGTACTTC.

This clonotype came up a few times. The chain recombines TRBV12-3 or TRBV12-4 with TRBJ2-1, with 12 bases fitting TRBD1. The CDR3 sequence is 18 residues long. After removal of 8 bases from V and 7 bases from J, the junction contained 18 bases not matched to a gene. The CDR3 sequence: CASAGGTGGFFSENEQFF. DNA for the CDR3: TGTGCCAGCGCCGGCGGGACAGGGGGCTTCTTTTCGGAAAATGAGCAGTTCTTC.

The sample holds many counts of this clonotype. The CDR3 DNA reads as TGCGCCAGCAGCTTGTCTACACAGGGACCCTATGGCTACACCTTC. Its translation: CASSLSTQGPYGYTF. V is TRBV5-1 and J is TRBJ1-2; D is possibly TRBD1 (6 bases). The CDR3 length is 15 residues. Germline V gives CDR1 SGHRS, CDR2 YFSETQ. V was cut by 1 base and J by 4 bases, with 14 bases left in between. Filled out from reference TRBV5-1 and TRBJ1-2, the complete variable domain reads KAGVTQTPRYLIKTRGQQVTLSCSPISGHRSVSWYQQTPGQGLQFLFEYFSETQRNKGNFPGRFSGRQFSNSRSEMNVSTLELGDSALYLCASSLSTQGPYGYTFGSGTRLTVV.

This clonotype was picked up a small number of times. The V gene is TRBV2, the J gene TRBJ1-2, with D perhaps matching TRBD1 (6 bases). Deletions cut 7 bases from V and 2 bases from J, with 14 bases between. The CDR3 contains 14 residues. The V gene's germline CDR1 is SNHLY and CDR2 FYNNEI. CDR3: CASTGQPRNYGYTF. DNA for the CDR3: TGTGCCAGCACTGGACAGCCCCGGAACTATGGCTACACCTTC.

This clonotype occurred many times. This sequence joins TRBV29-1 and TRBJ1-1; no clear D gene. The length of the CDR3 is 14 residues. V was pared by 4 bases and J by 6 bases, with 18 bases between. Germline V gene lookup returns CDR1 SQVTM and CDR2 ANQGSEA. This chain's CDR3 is CSVVGSSLGAEAFF. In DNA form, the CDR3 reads TGCAGCGTTGTAGGATCCTCCCTGGGCGCTGAAGCTTTCTTT.

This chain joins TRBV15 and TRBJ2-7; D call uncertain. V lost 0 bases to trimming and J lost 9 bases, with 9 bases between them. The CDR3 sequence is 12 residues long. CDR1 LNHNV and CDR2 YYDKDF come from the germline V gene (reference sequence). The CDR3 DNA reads TGTGCCACCAGCAGAGATCAGAGGTGGCAGTACTTC. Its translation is CATSRDQRWQYF.

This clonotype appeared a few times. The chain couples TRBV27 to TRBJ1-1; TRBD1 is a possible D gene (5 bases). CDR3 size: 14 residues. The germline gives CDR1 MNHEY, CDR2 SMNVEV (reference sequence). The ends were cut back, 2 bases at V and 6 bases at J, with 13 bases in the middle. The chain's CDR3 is CASSLRRRGAEAFF. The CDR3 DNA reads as TGTGCCAGCAGTTTACGGAGACGGGGCGCTGAAGCTTTCTTT.

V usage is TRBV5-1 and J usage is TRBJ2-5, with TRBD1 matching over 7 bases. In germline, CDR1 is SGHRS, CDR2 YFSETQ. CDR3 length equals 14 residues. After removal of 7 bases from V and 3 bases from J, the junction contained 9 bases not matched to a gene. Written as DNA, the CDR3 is TGCGCCAGCGCCTCCGGGACAGCAAAAGAGACCCAGTACTTC. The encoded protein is CASASGTAKETQYF.

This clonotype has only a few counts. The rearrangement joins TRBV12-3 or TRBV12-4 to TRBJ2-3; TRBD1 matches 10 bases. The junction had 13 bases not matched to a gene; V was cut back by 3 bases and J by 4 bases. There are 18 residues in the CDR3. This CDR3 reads CASSLIAPGTGVADTQYF. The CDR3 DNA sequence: TGTGCCAGCAGTTTGATTGCCCCCGGGACAGGGGTCGCAGATACGCAGTATTTT.

This CDR3 is CASSPWTEGEQYF. CDR3 DNA sequence: TGTGCCAGCAGTCCCTGGACTGAGGGCGAGCAGTACTTC. V and J are TRBV12-3 or TRBV12-4 and TRBJ2-7, with a tentative D call TRBD2 (5 bases). CDR3 size: 13 residues. Trimming pared 5 bases from V and 6 bases from J, leaving 14 bases between.

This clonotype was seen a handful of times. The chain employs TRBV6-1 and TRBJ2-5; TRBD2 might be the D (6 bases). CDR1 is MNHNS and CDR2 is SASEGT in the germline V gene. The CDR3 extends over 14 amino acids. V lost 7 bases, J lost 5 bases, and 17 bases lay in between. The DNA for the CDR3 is TGTGCCAGCAATCTCGACCGGAGGGTGGAGACCCAGTACTTC. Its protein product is CASNLDRRVETQYF.

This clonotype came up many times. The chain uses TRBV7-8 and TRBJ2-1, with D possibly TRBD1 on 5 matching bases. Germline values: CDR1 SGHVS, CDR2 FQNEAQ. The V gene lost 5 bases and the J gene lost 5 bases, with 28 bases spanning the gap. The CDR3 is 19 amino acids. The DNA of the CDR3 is TGTGCCAGCAGCGTCAAGAGGACCGGCAGGGCCTCCAACAACAATGAGCAGTTCTTC. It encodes CASSVKRTGRASNNNEQFF.

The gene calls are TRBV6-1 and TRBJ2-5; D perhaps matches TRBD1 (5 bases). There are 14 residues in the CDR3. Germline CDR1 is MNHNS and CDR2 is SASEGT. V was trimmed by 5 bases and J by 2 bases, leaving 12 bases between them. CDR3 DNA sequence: TGTGCCAGCAGTCGGACAAATTTTCAAGAGACCCAGTACTTC. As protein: CASSRTNFQETQYF.

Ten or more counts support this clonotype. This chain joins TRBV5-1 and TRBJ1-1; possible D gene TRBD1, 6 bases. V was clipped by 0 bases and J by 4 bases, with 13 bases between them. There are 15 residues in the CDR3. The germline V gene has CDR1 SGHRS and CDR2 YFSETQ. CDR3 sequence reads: CASSLVSGASTEAFF. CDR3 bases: TGCGCCAGCAGCTTGGTTTCGGGGGCGAGCACTGAAGCTTTCTTT.

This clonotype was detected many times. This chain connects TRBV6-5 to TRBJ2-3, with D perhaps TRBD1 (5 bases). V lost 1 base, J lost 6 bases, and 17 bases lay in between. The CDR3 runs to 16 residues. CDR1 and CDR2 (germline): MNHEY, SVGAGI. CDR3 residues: CASSYLSAPRVDTQYF. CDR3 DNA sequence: TGTGCCAGCAGTTACTTATCCGCACCCAGGGTCGATACGCAGTATTTT.

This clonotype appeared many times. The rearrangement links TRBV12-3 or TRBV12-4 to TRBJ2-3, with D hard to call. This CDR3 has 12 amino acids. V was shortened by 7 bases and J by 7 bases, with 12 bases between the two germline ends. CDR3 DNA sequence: TGTGCCAGCACCTCCACAACTTATACGCAGTATTTT. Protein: CASTSTTYTQYF.

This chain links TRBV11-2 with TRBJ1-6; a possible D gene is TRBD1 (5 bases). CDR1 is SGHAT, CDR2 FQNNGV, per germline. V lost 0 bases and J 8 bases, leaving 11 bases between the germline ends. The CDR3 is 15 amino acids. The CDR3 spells CASSLEAGPHSPLHF. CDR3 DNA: TGTGCCAGCAGCTTAGAGGCAGGGCCGCATTCACCCCTCCACTTT.

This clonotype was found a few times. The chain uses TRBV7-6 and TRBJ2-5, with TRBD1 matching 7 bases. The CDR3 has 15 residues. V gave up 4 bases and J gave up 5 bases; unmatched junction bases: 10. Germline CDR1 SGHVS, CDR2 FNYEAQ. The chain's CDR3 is CASSSLQGPWETQYF. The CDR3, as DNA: TGTGCCAGCAGCTCTCTACAGGGGCCTTGGGAGACCCAGTACTTC.

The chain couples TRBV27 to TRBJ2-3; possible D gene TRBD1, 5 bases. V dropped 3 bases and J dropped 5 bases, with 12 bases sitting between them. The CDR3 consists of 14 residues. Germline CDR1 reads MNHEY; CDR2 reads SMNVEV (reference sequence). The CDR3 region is CASSFYRSEDTQYF. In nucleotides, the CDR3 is TGTGCCAGCAGTTTTTACAGGTCAGAAGATACGCAGTATTTT.

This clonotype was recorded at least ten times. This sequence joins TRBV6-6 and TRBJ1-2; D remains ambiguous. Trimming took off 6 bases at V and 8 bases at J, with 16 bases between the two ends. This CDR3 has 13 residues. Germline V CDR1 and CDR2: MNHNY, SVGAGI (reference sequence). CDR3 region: CASSYTQAGGYTF. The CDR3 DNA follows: TGTGCCAGCAGCTACACACAAGCCGGAGGCTACACCTTC.

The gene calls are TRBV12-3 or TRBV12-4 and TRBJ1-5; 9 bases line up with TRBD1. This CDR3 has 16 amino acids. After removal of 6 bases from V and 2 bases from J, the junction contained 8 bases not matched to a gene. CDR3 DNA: TGTGCCAGCAGCCCCCCCCGGACAGGGGGCAATCAGCCCCAGCATTTT. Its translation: CASSPPRTGGNQPQHF.